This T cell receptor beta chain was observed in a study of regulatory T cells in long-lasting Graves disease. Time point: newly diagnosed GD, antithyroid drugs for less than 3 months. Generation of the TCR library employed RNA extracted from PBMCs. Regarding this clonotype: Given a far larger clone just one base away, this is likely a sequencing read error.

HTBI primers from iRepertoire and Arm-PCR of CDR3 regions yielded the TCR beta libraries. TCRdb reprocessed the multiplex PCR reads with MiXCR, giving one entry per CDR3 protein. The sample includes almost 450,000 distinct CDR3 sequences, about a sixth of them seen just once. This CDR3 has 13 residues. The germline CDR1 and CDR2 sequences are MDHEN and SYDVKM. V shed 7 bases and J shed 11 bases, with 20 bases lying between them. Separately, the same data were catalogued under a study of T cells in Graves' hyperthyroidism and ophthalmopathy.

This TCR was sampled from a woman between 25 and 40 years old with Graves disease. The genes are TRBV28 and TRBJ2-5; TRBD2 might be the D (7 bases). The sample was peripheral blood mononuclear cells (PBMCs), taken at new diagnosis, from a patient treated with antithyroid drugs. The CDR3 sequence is CASNPGGGDEQYF. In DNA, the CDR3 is TGTGCCAGCAACCCGGGGGGCGGCGATGAGCAGTACTTC.